The 8 T cell receptor beta chains below all came from one sample that was sequenced in a study of T cells after yellow fever vaccination. MiXCR, applied by TCRdb to the 5' RACE reads, yields one record per CDR3 protein. This table holds hundreds of thousands of distinct CDR3 sequences, approximately 5.7% found once. The sequencing here drew on PBMCs, taken 5 days after the yellow fever booster vaccination. The receptors were sampled from a man aged 25 to 40 who received the YFV17D yellow fever vaccine.

This clonotype was observed a few times. This chain joins TRBV19 and TRBJ2-4; 8 bases are a match to TRBD2. The CDR3 runs to 14 residues. The germline gives CDR1 LNHDA, CDR2 SQIVND (reference sequence). The junction had 9 bases not matched to a gene; V was cut back by 9 bases and J by 5 bases. CDR3 DNA: TGTGCCAGCCGCCCTCGGGGGGGGGAAAACATTCAGTACTTC. Its translation is CASRPRGGENIQYF.

DNA for the CDR3: TGTGCCAGCAGCCAAGACAGGGGAGTGAAGGGCAATCAGCCCCAGCATTTT. It encodes CASSQDRGVKGNQPQHF. The chain is built from TRBV4-2 and TRBJ1-5, with D possibly matching TRBD1 (6 bases). Trimming removed 0 bases from V and 2 bases from J, with 14 bases in between. Germline V gene data show CDR1 as LGHNA and CDR2 as YNFKEQ. This CDR3 has 17 amino acids.

This clonotype was found many times. The chain employs TRBV3-1 and TRBJ2-2; TRBD1 matches 7 bases. The V and J ends lost 9 bases and 1 base, in that order; junction bases with no gene match: 8. This CDR3 is 15 amino acids long. Germline V gives CDR1 LGHDT, CDR2 YNNKEL (reference sequence). The CDR3 DNA follows: TGTGCCAGTAGACTCGGGACAGTGAACACCGGGGAGCTGTTTTTT. This translates into CASRLGTVNTGELFF.

This clonotype occurred a few times. This sequence joins TRBV19 and TRBJ2-2; D uncertain. In germline, CDR1 is LNHDA, CDR2 SQIVND (reference sequence). Between the trimmed V and J ends, which lost 3 bases and 6 bases, there was a span of 8 bases. The CDR3 has 13 residues. For the CDR3, the DNA is TGTGCCAGTAGTATGGATTGGTCCGGGGAGCTGTTTTTT. The encoded protein is CASSMDWSGELFF.

The chain combines TRBV6-5 with TRBJ2-5, with 9 bases matching TRBD1. Germline V CDR1 and CDR2: MNHEY, SVGAGI. The CDR3 contains 15 residues. The junction had 8 bases not matched to a gene; V was cut back by 5 bases and J by 4 bases. This chain's CDR3 is CASSPFGTGRETQYF. The CDR3 bases are TGTGCCAGCAGTCCCTTCGGGACAGGGAGAGAGACCCAGTACTTC.

This clonotype turned up a few times. The genes are TRBV7-2 and TRBJ1-2; no definite D call. This CDR3 has 16 amino acids. Germline CDR1 is SGHTA and CDR2 is FQGNSA. Trimming shortened V by 1 base and J by 2 bases, and 14 bases separated the two germline ends. CDR3 in amino acids: CASSLGGSAKNYGYTF. DNA of the CDR3: TGTGCCAGCAGCTTAGGTGGTTCAGCTAAAAACTATGGCTACACCTTC.

The chain recombines TRBV12-3 or TRBV12-4 with TRBJ1-6; 7 bases match TRBD1. The CDR3 runs 13 residues. J lost 10 bases, V lost 3 bases, and 3 bases had no gene match. The CDR3 DNA sequence: TGTGCCAGCAGTTTTGACAGGGCATCACCCCTCCACTTT. Translation gives CASSFDRASPLHF.

This clonotype was counted only a few times. The V gene is TRBV4-1, the J gene TRBJ2-1; no definite D call. Germline CDR1 is MGHRA and CDR2 is YSYEKL. The CDR3 loop spans 13 amino acids. V gave up 3 bases and J gave up 9 bases, with 12 bases separating them. In DNA form, the CDR3 reads TGCGCCAGCAGCCAGGACCATATGAGTGAGCAGTTCTTC. Protein sequence: CASSQDHMSEQFF.